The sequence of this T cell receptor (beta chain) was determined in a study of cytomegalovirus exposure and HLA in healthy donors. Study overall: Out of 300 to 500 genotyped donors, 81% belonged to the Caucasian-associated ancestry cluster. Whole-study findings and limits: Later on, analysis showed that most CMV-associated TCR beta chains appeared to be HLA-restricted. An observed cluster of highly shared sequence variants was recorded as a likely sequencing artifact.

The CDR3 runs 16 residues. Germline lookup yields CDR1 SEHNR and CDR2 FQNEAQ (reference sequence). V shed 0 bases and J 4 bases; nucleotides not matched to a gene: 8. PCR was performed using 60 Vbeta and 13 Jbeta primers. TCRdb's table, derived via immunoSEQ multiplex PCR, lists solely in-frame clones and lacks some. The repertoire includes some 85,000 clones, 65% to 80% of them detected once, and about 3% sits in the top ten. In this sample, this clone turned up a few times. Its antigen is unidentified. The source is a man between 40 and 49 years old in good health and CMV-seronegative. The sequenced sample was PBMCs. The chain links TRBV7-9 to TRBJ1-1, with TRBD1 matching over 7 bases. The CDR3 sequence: CASSLAGDSRGTEAFF. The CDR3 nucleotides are TGTGCCAGCAGCTTAGCAGGGGACAGCCGGGGCACTGAAGCTTTCTTT.